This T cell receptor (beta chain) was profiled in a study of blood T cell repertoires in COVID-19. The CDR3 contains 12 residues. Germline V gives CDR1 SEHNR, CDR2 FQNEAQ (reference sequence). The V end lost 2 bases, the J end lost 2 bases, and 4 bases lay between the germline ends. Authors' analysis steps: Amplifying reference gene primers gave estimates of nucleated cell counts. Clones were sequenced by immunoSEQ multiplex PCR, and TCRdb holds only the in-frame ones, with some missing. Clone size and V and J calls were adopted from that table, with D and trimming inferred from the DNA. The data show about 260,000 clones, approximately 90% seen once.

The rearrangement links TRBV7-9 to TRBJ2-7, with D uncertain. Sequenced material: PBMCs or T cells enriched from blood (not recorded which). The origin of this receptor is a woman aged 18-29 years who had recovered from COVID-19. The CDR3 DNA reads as TGTGCCAGCAGCTTATCTACCTACGAGCAGTACTTC. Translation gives CASSLSTYEQYF. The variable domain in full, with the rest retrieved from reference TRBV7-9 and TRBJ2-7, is DTGVSQNPRHKITKRGQNVTFRCDPISEHNRLYWYRQTLGQGPEFLTYFQNEAQLEKSRLLSDRFSAERPKGSFSTLEIQRTEQGDSAMYLCASSLSTYEQYFGPGTRLTVT.